This T cell receptor (beta chain) is drawn from a study of blood T cell repertoires in COVID-19. Study-wide context: Both acute and convalescent COVID-19 samples were obtained from the United States, Italy and Spain.

Data came from immunoSEQ multiplex PCR; TCRdb stores just in-frame clones and leaves some out. The sample has about 350,000 clones, roughly 90% seen once. Cohorts were based on clinical histories the participants reported. The CDR3 is 16 amino acids. Germline CDR1 SEHNR, CDR2 FQNEAQ (reference sequence). The V segment lost 4 bases and the J segment 3 bases; nucleotides outside the gene matches: 8. Sequencing was performed on PBMCs or T cells enriched from blood (not recorded which). This TCR was recovered from a woman under 40 who had recovered from COVID-19. The chain joins TRBV7-9 to TRBJ2-1; 8 bases fit TRBD2. This chain's CDR3 is CASSSWIAGIYNEQFF. The CDR3 DNA sequence: TGTGCCAGCAGCTCCTGGATAGCGGGAATCTACAATGAGCAGTTCTTC. The variable domain in full, completed from reference TRBV7-9 and TRBJ2-1, reads DTGVSQNPRHKITKRGQNVTFRCDPISEHNRLYWYRQTLGQGPEFLTYFQNEAQLEKSRLLSDRFSAERPKGSFSTLEIQRTEQGDSAMYLCASSSWIAGIYNEQFFGPGTRLTVL.